The T cell receptor (beta chain) under discussion was sequenced for a study of T-cell memory formation after mild COVID-19. The table lists this clonotype with a few counts. Using its own MiXCR run on the 5' RACE reads, TCRdb lists one record per CDR3 protein. The repertoire has 180,000 or so distinct CDR3 sequences, roughly 12% of them found once; the top ten carry 3.5% to 4%. Sequencing was done on a sample of PBMCs or a T cell subset sorted from them (not recorded which). The origin of this receptor is a man between 18 and 35 years old who had mild COVID-19 (a few samples of this study predate the infection). Cell type and time point are not known.

CDR3 nucleotides: TGCAGTGCTAGACCATCGGACAGGGGGCCCTCACCCCTCCACTTT. Amino acid sequence: CSARPSDRGPSPLHF. This chain connects TRBV20-1 to TRBJ1-6, with TRBD1 matching 11 bases. The CDR3 runs to 15 residues. J was trimmed by 10 bases and V by 2 bases; bases with no gene match: 7. Germline V gives CDR1 DFQATT, CDR2 SNEGSKA (reference sequence).